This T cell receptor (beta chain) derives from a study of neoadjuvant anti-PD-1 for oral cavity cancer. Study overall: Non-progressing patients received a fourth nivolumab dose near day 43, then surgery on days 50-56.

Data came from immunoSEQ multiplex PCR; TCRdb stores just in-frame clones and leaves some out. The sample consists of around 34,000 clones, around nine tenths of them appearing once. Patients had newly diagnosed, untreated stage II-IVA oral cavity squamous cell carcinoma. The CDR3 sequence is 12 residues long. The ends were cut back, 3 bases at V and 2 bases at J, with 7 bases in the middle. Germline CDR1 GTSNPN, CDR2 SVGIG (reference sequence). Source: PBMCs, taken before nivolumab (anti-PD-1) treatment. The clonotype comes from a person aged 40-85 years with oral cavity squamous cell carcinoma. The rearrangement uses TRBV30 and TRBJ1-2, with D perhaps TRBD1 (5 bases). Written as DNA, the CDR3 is TGTGCCTGGAGGGGGCTAAACTATGGCTACACCTTC. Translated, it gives CAWRGLNYGYTF.